Detailed here is one T cell receptor beta chain. What this receptor recognizes is not known. The sample holds no much larger clone one base away, and base qualities are not on file. The data belong to a study of T cell responses to AZD1222 COVID-19 vaccine (dated by TCRdb to about 2021). With regard to the full study: A total of just over 230 trial participants underwent TCR sequencing, of whom roughly 210 had received two doses of AZD1222 and about 26 had received two doses of the MenACWY control vaccine. Trial participants were enrolled by age into 18-55, 56-69 and 70-plus year subgroups, with 148, 28 and 57 TCR-sequenced participants respectively.

This specimen's time point label, per the study, means: about 28 days (+/-7) after the second vaccine dose. Because spike-specific TCR depth and breadth did not differ between the two schedules, AZD1222 recipients who got a second dose at roughly 4 weeks were pooled with those who got a second dose at roughly 12 weeks. Vaccinee samples were obtained from the UK trials COV001 and COV002, which included a single-blind randomized controlled phase 2/3 trial of AZD1222 (ChAdOx1 nCoV-19) in healthy adults. For TCRbeta chain sequencing, PBMC samples were collected from trial participants at day 0 and at day 28 after the second dose. The germline V gene (reference sequence) provides CDR1 PRHDT and CDR2 FYEKMQ. The CDR3 contains 15 residues, cysteine and phenylalanine counted. The only DNA kept is the CDR3, 45 bases in frame from the first base. Trimming costs V 2 bases and J 0 bases, and their ends lie 11 bases apart.

Overall results and qualifications from the work: Epitopes outside the regions mutated in the B.1.351 and B.1.1.7 variants were reportedly recognized by nearly half of the unique spike-specific TCRs. In the small 56-69-year group, the increase in depth fell short of significance, most likely because of low power. Most participants were white British and females outnumbered males, and the authors suggested that clonal diversity may have been underestimated. A significant rise in spike-specific TCR breadth and depth was observed after two AZD1222 doses relative to day 0 and relative to MenACWY recipients. Conclusions about previously exposed vaccinees were limited because only six or seven AZD1222 recipients were SARS-CoV-2 seropositive at baseline. The whole spike protein was spanned by vaccine-associated CD4 TCRs, and dominant responses were seen in regions 160-218 and 743-854. Because no day 14 peak-response samples were available, repertoires were characterized only after the peak T cell response.

The CDR3 regions of human TCRbeta chains were analyzed by immunosequencing. The authors' pipeline ran thus. Repertoire TCRs were matched against a reference library of SARS-CoV-2-specific TCRs generated with the MIRA antigen-specificity platform. Breadth meant the fraction of unique TCRs that were SARS-CoV-2-associated, whereas depth meant the fraction of total T cells that were SARS-CoV-2-associated. Using the MIRA data, each spike-specific TCR was mapped to the spike region that the TCR reacts to and placed in a CD4 or CD8 class. Log10-transformed breadth and depth values were compared by one-way ANOVA with Sidak's multiple comparisons tests. As stored in TCRdb, this immuneACCESS dataset retains in-frame rearrangements with V and J assigned. A fraction of the clones does not appear; measured against another copy, unresolved V genes explain less than half of the discrepancy, and the remainder lacks a known reason. V and J calls plus clone size are reproduced from that table; the DNA served to infer D and trimming. The sample profile shows over 150,000 clones; around 94% of them were found once. The ten top clones hold around 1.6% of the sample.

In this chain, TRBV13 is recombined with TRBJ2-7, and the D gene may be TRBD2, 5 bases matching. The sample in question was peripheral blood, obtained 28 days after the second AZD1222 dose. The sequence derives from an adult who received the AZD1222 COVID-19 vaccine. The nucleotide sequence reads TGTGCCAGCAGCTTATTCGAGGGAAACTCCTACGAGCAGTACTTC. Its amino acids are CASSLFEGNSYEQYF.